This T cell receptor beta chain originates from a study of T-cell reconstitution after alpha-beta-depleted transplantation in children. Only a few counts were recorded for this clonotype. The antigen remains undetermined. This CDR3 is built from 15 residues. Germline V gene sequence: CDR1 MDHEN, CDR2 SYDVKM. With 7 bases removed from V and 2 bases from J, the gap between germline ends came to 15 bases. Study-level points and caveats: The high TCRbeta diversity at day 60 in some patients came from surviving recipient T cells and thymic progenitors. One year after transplant, T-cell counts and diversity came mostly from newly produced T cells. Expanded graft clones numbering several hundred reportedly gave rise to alpha-beta T cells about two months after transplant.

Preparation of the TCRbeta library was carried out with unique molecular identifiers. MiXCR was run by TCRdb on the PCR reads, yielding one entry per CDR3 protein. Altogether about 97,000 distinct CDR3 sequences are present, 7.5% to 9.5% being singletons, with the ten largest covering 15% to 20%. This TCR was sampled from a boy younger than 10 with acute lymphoblastic leukemia, due to receive a stem cell transplant. The chain uses TRBV28 and TRBJ1-3; D might be TRBD1 (5 bases). Sequenced material: PBMCs, taken before TCRalphabeta/CD19-depleted stem cell transplant. The CDR3 coding sequence is TGTGCCAGCACCTTCGCCGGGGGTGCTGGAAACACCATATATTTT. It translates to CASTFAGGAGNTIYF.